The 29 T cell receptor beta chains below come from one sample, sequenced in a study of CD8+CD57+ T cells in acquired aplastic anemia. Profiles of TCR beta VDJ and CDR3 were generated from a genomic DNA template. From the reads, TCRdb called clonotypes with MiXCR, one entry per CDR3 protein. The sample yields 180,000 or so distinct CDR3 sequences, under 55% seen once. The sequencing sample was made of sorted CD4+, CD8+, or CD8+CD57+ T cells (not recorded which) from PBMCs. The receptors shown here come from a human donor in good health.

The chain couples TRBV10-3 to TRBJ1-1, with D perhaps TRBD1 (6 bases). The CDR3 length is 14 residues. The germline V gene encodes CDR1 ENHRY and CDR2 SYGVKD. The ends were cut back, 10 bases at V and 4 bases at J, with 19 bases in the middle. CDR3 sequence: CATWDTRLSTEAFF. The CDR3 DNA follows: TGTGCCACTTGGGACACGAGACTCAGCACTGAAGCTTTCTTT.

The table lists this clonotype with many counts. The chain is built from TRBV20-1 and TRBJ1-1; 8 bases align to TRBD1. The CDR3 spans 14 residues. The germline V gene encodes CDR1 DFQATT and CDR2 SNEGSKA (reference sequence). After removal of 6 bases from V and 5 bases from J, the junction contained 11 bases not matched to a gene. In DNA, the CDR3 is TGCAGTGCCGGGCAGGGGGCAAGGGGAACTGAAGCTTTCTTT. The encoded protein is CSAGQGARGTEAFF.

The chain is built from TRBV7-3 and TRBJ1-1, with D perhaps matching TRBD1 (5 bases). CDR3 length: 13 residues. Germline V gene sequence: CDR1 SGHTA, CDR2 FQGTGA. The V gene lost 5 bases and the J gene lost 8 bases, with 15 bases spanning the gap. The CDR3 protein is CASSAQQGAEAFF. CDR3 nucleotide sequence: TGTGCCAGCAGCGCGCAGCAGGGAGCGGAAGCTTTCTTT.

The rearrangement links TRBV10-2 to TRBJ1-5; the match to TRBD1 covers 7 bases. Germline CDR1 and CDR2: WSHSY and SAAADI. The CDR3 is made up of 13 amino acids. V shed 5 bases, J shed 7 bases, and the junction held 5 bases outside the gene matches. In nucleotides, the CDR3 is TGCGCCAGCAGTACCGACAGGGCCCAGCCCCAGCATTTT. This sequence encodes CASSTDRAQPQHF.

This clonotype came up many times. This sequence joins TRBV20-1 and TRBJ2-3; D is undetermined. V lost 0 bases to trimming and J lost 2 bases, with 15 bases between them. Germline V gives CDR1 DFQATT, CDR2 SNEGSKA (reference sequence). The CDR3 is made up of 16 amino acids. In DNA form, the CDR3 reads TGCAGTGCTAGAGATAGGATGGCGCAAATCACAGATACGCAGTATTTT. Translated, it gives CSARDRMAQITDTQYF.

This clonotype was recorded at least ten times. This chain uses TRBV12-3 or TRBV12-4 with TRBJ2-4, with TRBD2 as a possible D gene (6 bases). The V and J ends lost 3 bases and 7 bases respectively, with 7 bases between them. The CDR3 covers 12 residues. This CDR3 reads CASSFGGNIQYF. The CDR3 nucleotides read TGTGCCAGCAGTTTTGGGGGGAACATTCAGTACTTC.

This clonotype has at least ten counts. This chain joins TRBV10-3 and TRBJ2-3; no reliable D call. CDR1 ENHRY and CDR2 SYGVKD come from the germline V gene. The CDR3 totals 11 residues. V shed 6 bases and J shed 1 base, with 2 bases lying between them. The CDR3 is CAIRGTDTQYF. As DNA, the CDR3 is TGTGCCATCAGAGGCACAGATACGCAGTATTTT.

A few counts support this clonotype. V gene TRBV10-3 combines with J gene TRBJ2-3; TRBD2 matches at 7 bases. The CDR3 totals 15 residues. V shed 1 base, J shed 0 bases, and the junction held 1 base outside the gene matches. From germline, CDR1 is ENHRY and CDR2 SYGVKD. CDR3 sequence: CAISEWGGSTDTQYF. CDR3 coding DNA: TGTGCCATCAGTGAGTGGGGGGGAAGCACAGATACGCAGTATTTT.

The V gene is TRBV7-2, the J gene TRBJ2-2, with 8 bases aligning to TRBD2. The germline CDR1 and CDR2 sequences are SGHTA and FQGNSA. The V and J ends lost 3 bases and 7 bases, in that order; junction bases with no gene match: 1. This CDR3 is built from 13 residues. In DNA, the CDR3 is TGTGCCAGCAGCTTCGGGACTAGCGGGGAGCTGTTTTTT. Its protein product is CASSFGTSGELFF.

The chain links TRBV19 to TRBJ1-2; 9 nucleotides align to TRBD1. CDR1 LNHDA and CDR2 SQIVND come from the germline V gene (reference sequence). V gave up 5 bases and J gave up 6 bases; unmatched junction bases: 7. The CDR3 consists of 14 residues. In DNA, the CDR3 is TGTGCCAGTAGTTCCCGGGACAGGGTGCATGGCTACACCTTC. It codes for CASSSRDRVHGYTF.

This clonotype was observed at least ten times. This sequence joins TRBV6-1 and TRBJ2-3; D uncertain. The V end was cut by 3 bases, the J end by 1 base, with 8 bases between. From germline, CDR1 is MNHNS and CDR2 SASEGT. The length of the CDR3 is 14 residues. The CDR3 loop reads CASSEQTGTDTQYF. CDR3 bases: TGTGCCAGCAGTGAGCAAACAGGCACAGATACGCAGTATTTT.

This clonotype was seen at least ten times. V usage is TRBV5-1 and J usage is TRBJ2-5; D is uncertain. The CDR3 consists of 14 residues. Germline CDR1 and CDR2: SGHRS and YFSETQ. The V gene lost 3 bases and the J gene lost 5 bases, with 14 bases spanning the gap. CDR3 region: CASSWSGPGETQYF. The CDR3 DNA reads TGCGCCAGCAGCTGGTCCGGGCCCGGGGAGACCCAGTACTTC.

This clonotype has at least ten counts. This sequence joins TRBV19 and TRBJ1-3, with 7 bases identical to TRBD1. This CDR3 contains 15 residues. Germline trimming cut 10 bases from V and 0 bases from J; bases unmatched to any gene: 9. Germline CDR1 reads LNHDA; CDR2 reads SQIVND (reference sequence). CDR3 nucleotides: TGTGCCACCCGGGACAGATTGAACTCTGGAAACACCATATATTTT. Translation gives CATRDRLNSGNTIYF.

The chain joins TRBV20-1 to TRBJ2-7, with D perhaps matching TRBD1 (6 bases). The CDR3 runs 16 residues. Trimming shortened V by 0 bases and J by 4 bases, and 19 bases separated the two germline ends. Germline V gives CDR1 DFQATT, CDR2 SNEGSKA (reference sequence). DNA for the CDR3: TGCAGTGCTAGAGACTGGGGGCAGCACTCGGATTACGAGCAGTACTTC. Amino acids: CSARDWGQHSDYEQYF.

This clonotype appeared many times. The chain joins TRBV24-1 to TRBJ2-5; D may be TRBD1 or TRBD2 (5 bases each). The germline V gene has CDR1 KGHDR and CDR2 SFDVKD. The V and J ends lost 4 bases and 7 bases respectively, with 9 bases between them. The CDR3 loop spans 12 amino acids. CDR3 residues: CATSESGGTQYF. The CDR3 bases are TGTGCCACCAGTGAGTCTGGGGGGACCCAGTACTTC.

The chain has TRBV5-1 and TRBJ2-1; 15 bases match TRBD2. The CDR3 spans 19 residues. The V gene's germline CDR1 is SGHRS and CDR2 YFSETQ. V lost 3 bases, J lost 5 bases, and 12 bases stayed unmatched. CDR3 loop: CASSSVPGLAGGIDNEQFF. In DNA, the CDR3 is TGCGCCAGCAGCTCAGTCCCGGGACTAGCGGGAGGAATCGACAATGAGCAGTTCTTC.

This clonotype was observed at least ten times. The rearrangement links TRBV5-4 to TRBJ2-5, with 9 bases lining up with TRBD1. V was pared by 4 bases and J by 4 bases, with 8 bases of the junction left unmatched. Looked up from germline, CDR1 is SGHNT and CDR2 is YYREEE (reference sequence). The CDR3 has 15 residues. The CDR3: CASSPGQGSRETQYF. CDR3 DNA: TGTGCCAGCAGCCCAGGACAGGGGAGCCGAGAGACCCAGTACTTC.

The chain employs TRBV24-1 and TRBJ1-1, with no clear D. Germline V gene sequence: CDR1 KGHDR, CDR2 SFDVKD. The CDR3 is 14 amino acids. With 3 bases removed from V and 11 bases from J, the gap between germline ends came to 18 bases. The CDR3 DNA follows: TGTGCCACCAGTGATGGGAGGGAGAGCGGGTGGGCTTTCTTT. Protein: CATSDGRESGWAFF.

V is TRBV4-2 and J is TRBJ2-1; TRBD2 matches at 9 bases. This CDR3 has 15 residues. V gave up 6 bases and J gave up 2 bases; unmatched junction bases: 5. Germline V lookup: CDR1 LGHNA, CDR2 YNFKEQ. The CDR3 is CASSQGLAPYNEQFF. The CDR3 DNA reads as TGTGCCAGCAGTCAGGGACTAGCCCCCTACAATGAGCAGTTCTTC.

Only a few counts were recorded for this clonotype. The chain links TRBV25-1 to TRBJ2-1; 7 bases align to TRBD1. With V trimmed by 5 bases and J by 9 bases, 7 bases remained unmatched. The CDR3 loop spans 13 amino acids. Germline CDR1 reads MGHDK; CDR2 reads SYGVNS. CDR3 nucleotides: TGTGCCAGCAGTAGAGACAGGGTTGGTGAGCAGTTCTTC. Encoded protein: CASSRDRVGEQFF.

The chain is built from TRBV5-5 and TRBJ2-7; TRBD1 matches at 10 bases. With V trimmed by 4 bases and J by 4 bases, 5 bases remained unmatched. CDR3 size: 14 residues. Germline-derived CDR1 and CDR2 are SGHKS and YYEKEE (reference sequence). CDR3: CASSGGQGVYEQYF. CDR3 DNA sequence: TGTGCCAGCAGCGGAGGACAGGGGGTGTACGAGCAGTACTTC.

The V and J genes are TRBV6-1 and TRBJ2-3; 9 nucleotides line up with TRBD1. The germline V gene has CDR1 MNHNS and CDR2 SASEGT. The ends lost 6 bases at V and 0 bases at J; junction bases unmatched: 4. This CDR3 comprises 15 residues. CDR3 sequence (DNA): TGTGCCAGCAGCAAGGGACAGGGTAGCACAGATACGCAGTATTTT. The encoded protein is CASSKGQGSTDTQYF.

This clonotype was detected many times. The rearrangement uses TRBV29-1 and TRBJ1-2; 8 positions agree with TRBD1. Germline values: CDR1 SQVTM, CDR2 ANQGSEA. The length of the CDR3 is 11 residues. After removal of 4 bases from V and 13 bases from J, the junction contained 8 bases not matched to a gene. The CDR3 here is CSVAQGVPPTF. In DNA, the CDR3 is TGCAGCGTTGCACAGGGGGTTCCCCCCACCTTC.

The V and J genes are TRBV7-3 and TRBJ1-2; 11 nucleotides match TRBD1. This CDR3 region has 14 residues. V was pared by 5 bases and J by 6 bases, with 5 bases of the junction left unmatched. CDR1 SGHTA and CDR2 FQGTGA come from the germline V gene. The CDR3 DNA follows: TGTGCCAGCAGCCCGGACAGGGGGCAGGATGGCTACACCTTC. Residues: CASSPDRGQDGYTF.

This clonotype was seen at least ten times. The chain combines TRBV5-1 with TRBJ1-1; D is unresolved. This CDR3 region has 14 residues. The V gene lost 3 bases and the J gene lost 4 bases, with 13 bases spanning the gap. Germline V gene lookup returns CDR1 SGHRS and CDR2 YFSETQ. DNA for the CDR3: TGCGCCAGCAGCTCTGCCTTTAGGTTCACTGAAGCTTTCTTT. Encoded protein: CASSSAFRFTEAFF.

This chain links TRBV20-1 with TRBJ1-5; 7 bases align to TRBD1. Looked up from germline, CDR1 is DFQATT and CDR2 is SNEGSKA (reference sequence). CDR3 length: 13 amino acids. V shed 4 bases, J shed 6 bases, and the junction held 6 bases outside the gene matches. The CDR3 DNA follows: TGCAGTGCTACAGACAGGGCCAGTCAGCCCCAGCATTTT. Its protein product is CSATDRASQPQHF.

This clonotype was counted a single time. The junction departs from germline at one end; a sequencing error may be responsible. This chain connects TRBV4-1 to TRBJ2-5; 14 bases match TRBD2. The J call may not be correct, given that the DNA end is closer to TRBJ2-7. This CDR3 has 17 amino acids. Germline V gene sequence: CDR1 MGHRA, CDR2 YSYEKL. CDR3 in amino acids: CASGQDRTSGRFGEQYF. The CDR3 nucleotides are TGCGCCAGCGGCCAAGATAGGACTAGCGGGAGGTTTGGCGAGCAGTACTTC.

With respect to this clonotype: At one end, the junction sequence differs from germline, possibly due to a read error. CDR3 bases: TGTGCCAGTAGTCGACAGGAGAACTTCGAGACTGAAGCTGTCTTT. This translates into CASSRQENFETEAVF. The V and J genes are TRBV19 and TRBJ1-1; perhaps TRBD1 as D (6 bases). The CDR3 spans 15 residues. In germline, CDR1 is LNHDA, CDR2 SQIVND (reference sequence).

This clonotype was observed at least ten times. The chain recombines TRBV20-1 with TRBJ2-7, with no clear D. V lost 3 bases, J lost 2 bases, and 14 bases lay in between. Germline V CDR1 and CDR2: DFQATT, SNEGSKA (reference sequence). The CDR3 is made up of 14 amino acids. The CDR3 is CSARYPKGTYEQYF. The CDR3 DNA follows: TGCAGTGCTAGGTATCCAAAGGGCACCTACGAGCAGTACTTC.